The rows below give T cell receptor beta chains drawn from one sample of a study of cytomegalovirus exposure and HLA in healthy donors. Only in-frame clones appear in the TCRdb table, and some are missing; sequencing was by immunoSEQ multiplex PCR. The table has a few hundred thousand clones, 75% to 95% seen once. Specimen: PBMCs. All receptors derive from a woman under 30 in good health and CMV-seronegative. Both conserved end residues are part of each CDR3. The D gene is left open where the match is weak. Not every row has a clone size; where given, it reads once, few, many or a size class.

.	TRBV5-6	TRBD2	TRBJ2-7	CASSHGLAGTYEQYF	TGTGCCAGCAGCCATGGACTAGCGGGAACCTACGAGCAGTACTTC
.	TRBV19	TRBD1	TRBJ2-2	CATQGAGGGELFF	TGTGCCACCCAGGGGGCGGGTGGCGGGGAGCTGTTTTTT
.	TRBV6-1	.	TRBJ1-1	CASSEVYRVNTEAFF	TGTGCCAGCAGTGAAGTATACCGGGTGAACACTGAAGCTTTCTTT
.	TRBV28	.	TRBJ2-1	CASSKDIDNEQFF	TGTGCCAGCAGCAAGGACATCGACAATGAGCAGTTCTTC
.	TRBV6-5	.	TRBJ1-2	CASSYSNSYGYTF	TGTGCCAGCAGTTACTCAAACAGCTATGGCTACACCTTC
.	TRBV19	TRBD1	TRBJ2-7	CAGWSDREFFEQYF	TGTGCCGGATGGAGCGACAGGGAGTTTTTCGAGCAGTACTTC
.	TRBV6-5	TRBD2	TRBJ2-7	CASSYGTSGFYEQYF	TGTGCCAGCAGTTACGGGACTAGCGGGTTCTACGAGCAGTACTTC
.	TRBV7-9	.	TRBJ2-1	CASSLAPDSYNEQFF	TGTGCCAGCAGCTTAGCGCCCGACAGCTACAATGAGCAGTTCTTC
.	TRBV30	.	TRBJ2-1	CAWSAAAYNEQFF	TGTGCCTGGAGTGCCGCGGCCTACAATGAGCAGTTCTTC
.	TRBV6-1	.	TRBJ2-1	CASSARSYNEQFF	TGTGCCAGCTCGGCTAGATCCTACAATGAGCAGTTCTTC
.	TRBV5-1	.	TRBJ1-6	CASSPRSYNSPLHF	TGCGCCAGCAGCCCACGGTCCTATAATTCACCCCTCCACTTT
.	TRBV28	.	TRBJ1-1	CASSFSAEAFF	TGTGCCAGCAGTTTCAGCGCTGAAGCTTTCTTT
once	TRBV10-3	TRBD2	TRBJ2-1	CAISESGGSGYNEQFF	TGTGCCATCAGTGAGTCCGGCGGGAGTGGCTACAATGAGCAGTTCTTC
.	TRBV5-1	.	TRBJ2-7	CASSPRPTRDLGAYEQYF	TGCGCCAGCAGCCCCCGACCTACAAGAGACCTCGGGGCCTACGAGCAGTACTTC
.	TRBV28	TRBD1	TRBJ2-7	CASSLTGTGLGEQYF	TGTGCCAGCAGTTTAACCGGGACAGGATTAGGCGAGCAGTACTTC
.	TRBV5-1	.	TRBJ1-1	CASSTGWNTEAFF	TGCGCCAGTTCGACGGGGTGGAACACTGAAGCTTTCTTT